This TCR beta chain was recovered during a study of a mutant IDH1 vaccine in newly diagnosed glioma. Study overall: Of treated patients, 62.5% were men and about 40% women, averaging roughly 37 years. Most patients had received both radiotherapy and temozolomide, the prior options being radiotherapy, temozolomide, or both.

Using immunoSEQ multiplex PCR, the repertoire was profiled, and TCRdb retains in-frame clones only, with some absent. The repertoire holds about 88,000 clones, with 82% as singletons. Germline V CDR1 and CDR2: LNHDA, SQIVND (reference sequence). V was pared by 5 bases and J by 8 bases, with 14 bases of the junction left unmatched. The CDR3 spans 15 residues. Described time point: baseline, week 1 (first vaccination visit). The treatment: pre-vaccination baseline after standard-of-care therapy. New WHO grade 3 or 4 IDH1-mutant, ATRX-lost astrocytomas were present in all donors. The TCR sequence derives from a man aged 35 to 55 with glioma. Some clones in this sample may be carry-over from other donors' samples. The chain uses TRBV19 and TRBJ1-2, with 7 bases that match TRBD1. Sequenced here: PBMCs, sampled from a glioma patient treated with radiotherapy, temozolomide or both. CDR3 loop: CASSSRQGTRQGYTF. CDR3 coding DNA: TGTGCCAGTAGTTCCAGACAGGGAACACGGCAGGGCTACACCTTC.